One sample yielded the 10 T cell receptor beta chains listed below, sequenced in a study of T cells in Graves' hyperthyroidism and ophthalmopathy. RNA transcripts yielded amplified TCR beta CDR3 regions. The TCR CDR3 was amplified in a first-round RT-PCR using the HTBI primer set. MiXCR was run by TCRdb on the multiplex PCR reads, yielding one entry per CDR3 protein. The sample includes some 270,000 distinct CDR3 sequences, 10% to 15% seen only once; the top ten take roughly 8.5%. Sequencing was performed on blood. These receptors were taken from a woman younger than 45 with Graves' hyperthyroidism that later progressed to Graves' ophthalmopathy.

This clonotype has ten or more counts. The chain employs TRBV6-2 or TRBV6-3 and TRBJ2-7, with 8 bases matching TRBD2. After removal of 8 bases from V and 4 bases from J, the junction contained 16 bases not matched to a gene. Per the germline V gene, CDR1 is MNHEY and CDR2 is SVGEGT. The CDR3 consists of 16 residues. The CDR3 reads CASVPHSSGSRYEQYF. CDR3 sequence (DNA): TGTGCCAGCGTTCCCCACTCTAGCGGGTCACGTTACGAGCAGTACTTC.

This clonotype was counted many times. The rearrangement joins TRBV27 to TRBJ2-1; D remains ambiguous. The CDR3 has 15 amino acids. V dropped 6 bases and J dropped 1 base, with 13 bases sitting between them. CDR1 is MNHEY, CDR2 SMNVEV, per germline (reference sequence). The CDR3 loop reads CASRTTINSYNEQFF. CDR3 bases: TGTGCCAGCAGAACTACTATTAATTCCTACAATGAGCAGTTCTTC.

V is TRBV29-1 and J is TRBJ2-7; a possible D gene is TRBD2 (6 bases). The CDR3 covers 17 residues. V dropped 5 bases and J dropped 1 base, with 24 bases sitting between them. Germline V gene data show CDR1 as SQVTM and CDR2 as ANQGSEA. The CDR3 loop reads CSVRLGGDLLFSYEQYF. CDR3 coding DNA: TGCAGCGTTCGACTGGGGGGTGATCTTCTTTTTTCCTACGAGCAGTACTTC.

This clonotype was seen only a few times. The chain is built from TRBV4-3 and TRBJ1-2; D unresolved. The CDR3 has 12 amino acids. Germline V gene lookup returns CDR1 LGHNA and CDR2 YSLEER. V lost 0 bases and J 5 bases, leaving 4 bases between the germline ends. This chain's CDR3 is CASSQDRYGYTF. CDR3 sequence (DNA): TGCGCCAGCAGCCAAGACCGATATGGCTACACCTTC.

This clonotype was seen at least ten times. J is TRBJ2-5 and V is TRBV4-1; D may be TRBD1 or TRBD2 (5 bases each). The CDR3 sequence is 14 residues long. V lost 8 bases and J 5 bases, leaving 18 bases between the germline ends. Germline assignment: CDR1 MGHRA and CDR2 YSYEKL. In nucleotides, the CDR3 is TGCGCCAGCCGTTTGGGACCCTTCAAGGAGACCCAGTACTTC. Protein: CASRLGPFKETQYF.

This clonotype was counted ten times or more. The rearrangement links TRBV7-2 to TRBJ1-1, with TRBD1 matching 7 bases. The germline V gene encodes CDR1 SGHTA and CDR2 FQGNSA. This CDR3 has 15 amino acids. Losses at the gene ends were 6 bases for V and 0 bases for J; bases not matched to a gene: 7. CDR3 sequence: CASRSGRGLNTEAFF. CDR3 nucleotides: TGTGCCAGCAGATCGGGGAGGGGGCTGAACACTGAAGCTTTCTTT.

This clonotype was counted many times. CDR3 region: CASSLSSSAANEQFF. CDR3 DNA: TGTGCCAGCAGTTTATCGTCTAGCGCAGCCAATGAGCAGTTCTTC. The J gene is TRBJ2-1, the V gene TRBV27, with a possible D match to TRBD2 (6 bases). The CDR3 spans 15 residues. The ends were cut back, 0 bases at V and 6 bases at J, with 12 bases in the middle. CDR1 MNHEY and CDR2 SMNVEV come from the germline V gene (reference sequence).

This rearrangement joins TRBV28 to TRBJ2-7; D unclear. Trimming cost V 3 bases and J 2 bases, with 5 bases left between them. The CDR3 has 12 amino acids. Germline V gene sequence: CDR1 MDHEN, CDR2 SYDVKM. The CDR3 reads CASSLRTYEQYF. CDR3 DNA: TGTGCCAGCAGTTTGCGGACCTACGAGCAGTACTTC.

This chain connects TRBV28 to TRBJ2-1, with TRBD2 matching over 11 bases. The CDR3 extends over 16 amino acids. Germline values: CDR1 MDHEN, CDR2 SYDVKM. After removal of 7 bases from V and 4 bases from J, the junction contained 9 bases not matched to a gene. The CDR3 DNA reads TGTGCCAGCACCCCGGTCGGGACTAGCGGATACAATGAGCAGTTCTTC. Translated, it gives CASTPVGTSGYNEQFF.

Notes on this clonotype: A clone one base away is much larger, so this may be a read error. The V gene is TRBV15, the J gene TRBJ1-1; TRBD1 matches 9 bases. V lost 5 bases and J lost 1; bases outside the gene matches: 8. The CDR3 sequence is 16 residues long. Germline CDR1 LNHNV, CDR2 YYDKDF (reference sequence). CDR3 sequence: CATSRPWDRANTEAFF. CDR3 nucleotide sequence: TGTGCCACCAGCCGGCCGTGGGACAGGGCGAACACTGAAGCTTTCTTT.